What follows describes a single T cell receptor (beta chain). This clone occurred a few times. Its antigen specificity is not known. One end of the junction does not line up with germline, which may come from a read error. The collaborating institutions used their own protocols to collect whole blood in K2EDTA tubes. For TCRbeta analysis, collaborator samples were shipped as frozen whole blood, as isolated PBMCs, or as DNA extracted from either sample type. These data originate in a study of blood T cell repertoires in COVID-19 (dated by TCRdb to the early 2020s). Regarding the research as a whole: Samples from collaborators originated in the United States, Italy and Spain and spanned both the acute and convalescent phases of COVID-19. The material from the prospective study consisted of cDNA or gDNA derived from T cells, B-cell-depleted T cells, or PBMCs. The dataset comprised deeply sampled blood TCRbeta repertoires from subjects exposed to, actively infected with, or recovered from COVID-19. The repertoires were released in a freely available public database intended as a resource for research on the immune response to SARS-CoV-2. The samples were drawn from two sources: the first 160 participants of the ongoing ImmuneRACE study, and 950 to 1,500 subjects contributed by 6 global collaborators. Sample metadata almost always included a de-identified subject ID, COVID-19 status, age in years and sex. Where available, HLA class I and class II types were taken from metadata supplied by the sample provider and were not determined by assay-based typing. Points the paper makes about the study in general: The quantity of clinical and demographic metadata differed by source and by participant and was supplied without curation.

TCRbeta CDR3 regions were amplified from genomic DNA by means of the immunoSEQ Assay, a bias-controlled multiplex PCR. The original methods were these. Nucleated cell counts per sample were estimated from amplification of reference gene primers within the assay. To quantify the absolute abundance of each unique TCRbeta CDR3 rearrangement, sequence reads were collapsed and filtered. For each sample, productive Simpson clonality was calculated as the square root of Simpson's diversity index over productive rearrangements. TCRdb holds this immuneACCESS table with in-frame rearrangements only. Some clones are missing; in checked studies, unresolved V genes explain under half, and the rest has no known cause. The D gene and trimming were derived from the DNA, and the V and J assignments and clone size from that table. This sample is represented by about 120,000 clones; approximately 68% of them were singletons. 2% to 2.5% of the sample is held by the ten biggest clonotypes.

CDR1 MDHEN and CDR2 SYDVKM were looked up in the germline V gene. The CDR3 spans 17 residues, from the cysteine through the phenylalanine. The retained sequence is limited to the CDR3, 51 bases, with the frame set at the first base. The sequence was collected from a woman between 65 and 79 years old with acute or convalescent COVID-19. Sequenced: peripheral blood. Recombination linked TRBV28 to TRBJ2-6, with the D segment identity uncertain. The CDR3 in this case is CASSQFPLRSEANVLTF. The nucleotide sequence is TGTGCCAGCAGTCAGTTCCCGCTCCGATCTGAGGCCAACGTCCTGACTTTC.